The 11 T cell receptor beta chains given below trace back to one sample, sequenced in a study of early T cells in non-severe SARS-CoV-2 infection. TCRdb processed the 5' RACE reads anew with MiXCR; each CDR3 protein has one entry. The sample contains tens of thousands of distinct CDR3 sequences, almost 7.5% of which appear only once. Sequenced input: whole blood. The receptor source for this set is an adult who was a healthcare worker with PCR-confirmed SARS-CoV-2 infection or an uninfected control (not recorded which).

This clonotype was observed a handful of times. The gene calls are TRBV28 and TRBJ2-3; D is possibly TRBD1 (5 bases). V lost 3 bases and J 5 bases, leaving 18 bases between the germline ends. CDR3 length equals 16 residues. In germline, CDR1 is MDHEN, CDR2 SYDVKM. The CDR3 sequence is CASSFPGYTIRDTQYF. CDR3 sequence (DNA): TGTGCCAGCAGTTTCCCAGGGTACACTATAAGAGATACGCAGTATTTT.

This clonotype has a count of ten or more. CDR3 sequence reads: CASSLDTGVYNEQFF. The CDR3 DNA sequence: TGCGCCAGCAGCTTGGATACGGGGGTCTACAATGAGCAGTTCTTC. The chain joins TRBV5-1 to TRBJ2-1, with a tentative D call TRBD2 (6 bases). Between the trimmed V and J ends, which lost 0 bases and 3 bases, there was a span of 10 bases. The CDR3 is 15 amino acids. CDR1 is SGHRS and CDR2 is YFSETQ in the germline V gene.

This clonotype was seen a handful of times. This CDR3 is CASSALDRGGSNEQFF. DNA for the CDR3: TGTGCCAGCAGCGCCTTGGACAGGGGGGGTAGCAATGAGCAGTTCTTC. This sequence joins TRBV9 and TRBJ2-1, with 10 bases that match TRBD1. The CDR3 has 16 residues. Germline assignment: CDR1 SGDLS and CDR2 YYNGEE. V gave up 3 bases and J gave up 6 bases; unmatched junction bases: 9.

The rearrangement joins TRBV21-1 to TRBJ2-3; the table's D call TRBD1 went unverified against the DNA. TRBV21-1 is an annotated pseudogene. This CDR3 is 17 amino acids long. DNA of the CDR3: TGTGCCATCCCGGGACAGGGCCCCCCCCTGGGAACAGATACGCAGTATTTT. Its translation: CAIPGQGPPLGTDTQYF.

The V call is TRBV30, the J call TRBJ2-3; 11 positions match TRBD2. Germline V CDR1 and CDR2: GTSNPN, SVGIG (reference sequence). V trimming: 3 bases; J trimming: 0 bases; junction bases outside the gene matches: 2. This CDR3 has 15 residues. Here the CDR3 DNA reads TGTGCCTGGAGGGGACTAGCGGCTAGCACAGATACGCAGTATTTT. It yields the protein CAWRGLAASTDTQYF.

The V gene is TRBV7-2, the J gene TRBJ1-2; D ambiguous. Trimming shortened V by 2 bases and J by 4 bases, and 11 bases separated the two germline ends. Germline V gives CDR1 SGHTA, CDR2 FQGNSA. This CDR3 is built from 14 residues. CDR3 nucleotides: TGTGCCAGCAGCTTACCGGGCAGGACCTATGGCTACACCTTC. Residues: CASSLPGRTYGYTF.

This clonotype was seen many times. J is TRBJ1-2 and V is TRBV11-3; unclear D gene. Germline V gives CDR1 SGHNT, CDR2 YENEEA. The CDR3 sequence is 11 residues long. CDR3 region: CATRGEDGYTF. Here the CDR3 DNA reads TGTGCTACCCGTGGGGAAGATGGCTACACCTTC.

This clonotype has only a few counts. This chain links TRBV4-3 with TRBJ2-3, with 13 positions matching TRBD2. Trimming cost V 4 bases and J 4 bases; bases outside gene matches: 5. The CDR3 has 16 residues. Germline CDR1 and CDR2: LGHNA and YSLEER. Here the CDR3 reads CASSLWTSGGSDTQYF. For the CDR3, the DNA is TGCGCCAGCAGCCTGTGGACTAGCGGGGGATCAGATACGCAGTATTTT.

This clonotype was recorded a few times. This chain uses TRBV19 with TRBJ2-3; TRBD1 might be the D (5 bases). Germline V CDR1 and CDR2: LNHDA, SQIVND (reference sequence). V lost 6 bases, J lost 5 bases, and 9 bases lay in between. CDR3 size: 12 residues. The CDR3 region has the DNA TGTGCCAGTAGCCCAGGGTTAGATACGCAGTATTTT. Translated, it gives CASSPGLDTQYF.

In this sample, this clonotype turned up many times. J is TRBJ1-2 and V is TRBV28; D is undetermined. The CDR3 runs 14 residues. In germline, CDR1 is MDHEN, CDR2 SYDVKM. V was clipped by 6 bases and J by 5 bases, with 16 bases between them. As DNA, the CDR3 is TGTGCCAGCAGGAGCCCACTAGCCGGATATGGCTACACCTTC. This gives the protein CASRSPLAGYGYTF.

A few counts support this clonotype. This chain connects TRBV7-6 to TRBJ2-3; TRBD2 matches 10 bases. V shed 3 bases, J shed 4 bases, and the junction held 4 bases outside the gene matches. This CDR3 is 15 amino acids long. CDR1 SGHVS and CDR2 FNYEAQ come from the germline V gene. The CDR3 loop is CASSFSLAGADTQYF. For the CDR3, the DNA is TGTGCCAGCAGCTTTTCTCTAGCGGGGGCAGATACGCAGTATTTT.